The 29 T cell receptor beta chains in this list originate from one sample, sequenced in a study of T-cell memory formation after mild COVID-19. TCRdb re-called the 5' RACE reads through MiXCR, storing one row per CDR3 protein. The data show some 130,000 distinct CDR3 sequences, 15% to 20% seen once. The sample was PBMCs or a T cell subset sorted from them (not recorded which). All receptors derive from an adult woman who had mild COVID-19 (a few samples of this study predate the infection). Cell type and time point are not known.

The chain is built from TRBV25-1 and TRBJ2-5, with 7 bases identical to TRBD2. The CDR3 consists of 14 residues. Losses at the gene ends were 5 bases for V and 2 bases for J; bases not matched to a gene: 5. The germline gives CDR1 MGHDK, CDR2 SYGVNS. The CDR3 sequence is CASSHGAGQETQYF. Written as DNA, the CDR3 is TGTGCCAGCAGTCATGGAGCGGGACAAGAGACCCAGTACTTC. Full variable domain (missing parts from reference TRBV25-1 and TRBJ2-5): EADIYQTPRYLVIGTGKKITLECSQTMGHDKMYWYQQDPGMELHLIHYSYGVNSTEKGDLSSESTVSRIRTEHFPLTLESARPSHTSQYLCASSHGAGQETQYFGPGTRLLVL.

In its sample, this clonotype was seen a few times. The V and J genes are TRBV5-1 and TRBJ2-1; 8 bases match TRBD2. The CDR3 spans 15 residues. Germline trimming cut 0 bases from V and 7 bases from J; bases unmatched to any gene: 6. Germline CDR1 and CDR2: SGHRS and YFSETQ. The CDR3 DNA reads TGCGCCAGCAGCTTGGTCGGGAGGGCCGGTAATGAGCAGTTCTTC. This encodes CASSLVGRAGNEQFF.

This sequence joins TRBV7-9 and TRBJ1-5; D is undetermined. This CDR3 has 15 residues. In germline, CDR1 is SEHNR, CDR2 FQNEAQ (reference sequence). V gave up 1 base and J gave up 3 bases, with 10 bases separating them. The CDR3 loop is CASSLGGSVNQPQHF. CDR3 DNA: TGTGCCAGCAGCTTAGGGGGAAGCGTCAATCAGCCCCAGCATTTT.

The chain couples TRBV12-3 or TRBV12-4 to TRBJ1-5, with 7 bases aligning to TRBD1. Trimming removed 6 bases from V and 0 bases from J; junction bases left unmatched: 8. This CDR3 contains 16 residues. CDR3 sequence (DNA): TGTGCCAGCAGCCCTGGACAGGAAGATAGCAATCAGCCCCAGCATTTT. It is translated as CASSPGQEDSNQPQHF.

This clonotype appeared a few times. The chain couples TRBV14 to TRBJ2-3; D is ambiguous. CDR3 length equals 11 residues. The V and J ends lost 4 bases and 5 bases respectively, with 4 bases between them. Per the germline V gene, CDR1 is SGHDN and CDR2 is FVKESK. The CDR3 region is CASSRLDTQYF. CDR3 DNA sequence: TGTGCCAGCAGCCGACTAGATACGCAGTATTTT.

The V and J genes are TRBV19 and TRBJ1-6; perhaps TRBD1 as D (5 bases). This CDR3 contains 15 residues. Trimming left V 5 bases short and J 8 bases short, with 16 bases between. CDR1 LNHDA and CDR2 SQIVND come from the germline V gene (reference sequence). The CDR3 loop reads CASSWEGRNHSPLHF. CDR3 nucleotides: TGTGCCAGTAGTTGGGAGGGACGGAACCATTCACCCCTCCACTTT.

The J gene is TRBJ2-1, the V gene TRBV7-7; 9 bases align to TRBD1. The CDR3 loop spans 15 amino acids. Per the germline V gene, CDR1 is SSHAT and CDR2 is FNYEAQ (reference sequence). The J segment lost 6 bases and the V segment lost 5 bases, leaving 8 bases of the junction unmatched. The CDR3 is CASSLGTGRVNEQFF. The DNA of the CDR3 is TGTGCCAGCAGCCTTGGGACAGGGAGGGTCAATGAGCAGTTCTTC.

The chain uses TRBV7-3 and TRBJ2-2, with no clear D. CDR3 length: 13 amino acids. V shed 0 bases and J shed 7 bases, with 6 bases lying between them. CDR1 SGHTA and CDR2 FQGTGA come from the germline V gene. The CDR3 here is CASSLTGIGELFF. As DNA, the CDR3 is TGTGCCAGCAGCTTAACGGGAATCGGGGAGCTGTTTTTT.

This clonotype was counted between two and nine times. The chain uses TRBV12-3 or TRBV12-4 and TRBJ2-7; D call uncertain. V dropped 3 bases and J dropped 0 bases, with 6 bases sitting between them. This CDR3 has 13 amino acids. Here the CDR3 DNA reads TGTGCCAGCAGTTTGGGTGTCTCCTACGAGCAGTACTTC. Amino acid sequence: CASSLGVSYEQYF.

This chain connects TRBV2 to TRBJ2-3; TRBD2 aligns across 7 bases. The CDR3 has 15 amino acids. Germline CDR1 reads SNHLY; CDR2 reads FYNNEI. J lost 3 bases, V lost 5 bases, and 8 bases had no gene match. CDR3 residues: CASSSRLASTDTQYF. The DNA of the CDR3 is TGTGCCAGCAGTTCCAGACTAGCTTCTACAGATACGCAGTATTTT. Looking up the rest from reference TRBV2 and TRBJ2-3 gives the full variable domain: EPEVTQTPSHQVTQMGQEVILRCVPISNHLYFYWYRQILGQKVEFLVSFYNNEISEKSEIFDDQFSVERPDGSNFTLKIRSTKLEDSAMYFCASSSRLASTDTQYFGPGTRLTVL.

This clonotype was picked up many times. The chain combines TRBV19 with TRBJ2-7; no firm D call. V lost 3 bases and J 0 bases, leaving 9 bases between the germline ends. The CDR3 loop spans 14 amino acids. From germline, CDR1 is LNHDA and CDR2 SQIVND (reference sequence). The CDR3 nucleotides are TGTGCCAGTAGTATTGATGACCGCTCCTACGAGCAGTACTTC. This encodes CASSIDDRSYEQYF.

This clonotype showed up many times. The chain has TRBV5-1 and TRBJ1-1; 11 bases fit TRBD1. The V gene's germline CDR1 is SGHRS and CDR2 YFSETQ. The CDR3 sequence is 15 residues long. Trimming removed 4 bases from V and 4 bases from J; junction bases left unmatched: 6. The CDR3 DNA reads as TGCGCCAGCAGCACCGGACAGGGGGCCACCACTGAAGCTTTCTTT. Its protein is CASSTGQGATTEAFF. The whole variable domain, filled in from reference TRBV5-1 and TRBJ1-1, reads KAGVTQTPRYLIKTRGQQVTLSCSPISGHRSVSWYQQTPGQGLQFLFEYFSETQRNKGNFPGRFSGRQFSNSRSEMNVSTLELGDSALYLCASSTGQGATTEAFFGQGTRLTVV.

This clonotype was counted many times. The chain links TRBV6-5 to TRBJ2-3; D possibly matches TRBD1 or TRBD2 (5 bases each). This CDR3 has 15 amino acids. V lost 5 bases and J lost 5, with 17 bases in between. Germline values: CDR1 MNHEY, CDR2 SVGAGI. CDR3 DNA: TGTGCCAGCAGTCTAATGAGGGGAGCCTTAGATACGCAGTATTTT. It specifies CASSLMRGALDTQYF.

This clonotype was counted a few times. The chain couples TRBV24-1 to TRBJ1-1, with D maybe TRBD1 (5 bases). Germline CDR1 is KGHDR and CDR2 is SFDVKD. Trimming shortened V by 7 bases and J by 4 bases, and 12 bases separated the two germline ends. CDR3 length equals 13 residues. The CDR3 is CATRTAGGTEAFF. The CDR3 nucleotides are TGTGCCACCAGGACGGCGGGGGGCACTGAAGCTTTCTTT.

The V and J genes are TRBV5-1 and TRBJ2-2; the D is unclear. The CDR3 loop spans 14 amino acids. Trimming took 0 bases from V and 4 from J, leaving 7 bases between them. Germline CDR1 SGHRS, CDR2 YFSETQ. The CDR3 DNA is TGCGCCAGCAGCTTGGTTGGATTCACCGGGGAGCTGTTTTTT. Translated: CASSLVGFTGELFF.

Here the CDR3 reads CASSLANLAHEQFF. The DNA for the CDR3 is TGTGCCAGCAGCTTAGCCAACCTAGCTCATGAGCAGTTCTTC. The chain has TRBV7-9 and TRBJ2-1; possible D gene TRBD2, 5 bases. V gave up 0 bases and J gave up 8 bases, with 11 bases separating them. Germline-derived CDR1 and CDR2 are SEHNR and FQNEAQ (reference sequence). CDR3 size: 14 residues. The full variable domain, rest sourced from reference TRBV7-9 and TRBJ2-1, is DTGVSQNPRHKITKRGQNVTFRCDPISEHNRLYWYRQTLGQGPEFLTYFQNEAQLEKSRLLSDRFSAERPKGSFSTLEIQRTEQGDSAMYLCASSLANLAHEQFFGPGTRLTVL.

The chain employs TRBV7-2 and TRBJ2-7; D uncertain. Germline assignment: CDR1 SGHTA and CDR2 FQGNSA. Deletions cut 4 bases from V and 4 bases from J, with 11 bases between. CDR3 length: 13 residues. The CDR3 loop reads CASSYPPRYEQYF. The CDR3 DNA sequence: TGTGCCAGCAGCTATCCCCCTCGTTACGAGCAGTACTTC.

V usage is TRBV2 and J usage is TRBJ2-5; 8 bases fit TRBD2. Germline assignment: CDR1 SNHLY and CDR2 FYNNEI. The J segment lost 4 bases and the V segment lost 2 bases, leaving 12 bases of the junction unmatched. The length of the CDR3 is 17 residues. The CDR3 DNA reads as TGTGCCAGCAGTGAAATAGGTGGACTAGCTGCATCAGAGACCCAGTACTTC. Translation: CASSEIGGLAASETQYF.

This clonotype has ten or more counts. The rearrangement links TRBV6-6 to TRBJ2-1; D unclear. Germline V gives CDR1 MNHNY, CDR2 SVGAGI (reference sequence). The CDR3 spans 15 residues. V dropped 6 bases and J dropped 0 bases, with 12 bases sitting between them. CDR3 DNA sequence: TGTGCCAGCAGCCCAACTCAGAGCTCCTACAATGAGCAGTTCTTC. Translated, it gives CASSPTQSSYNEQFF.

This clonotype was recorded at least ten times. CDR3 in amino acids: CASSPPGTNIQYF. The CDR3 DNA follows: TGTGCCAGCTCACCACCAGGGACAAACATTCAGTACTTC. This chain joins TRBV18 and TRBJ2-4; D is possibly TRBD1 or TRBD2 (5 bases each). The V end lost 0 bases, the J end lost 6 bases, and 6 bases lay between the germline ends. Looked up from germline, CDR1 is KGHSH and CDR2 is LQKENI. The CDR3 contains 13 residues.

This chain links TRBV7-9 with TRBJ2-5, with 11 bases lining up with TRBD1. CDR1 is SEHNR, CDR2 FQNEAQ, per germline (reference sequence). The CDR3 length is 16 residues. J was trimmed by 1 base and V by 6 bases; bases with no gene match: 7. In DNA form, the CDR3 reads TGTGCCAGCAGGCCGCCGGGACAGGGGGTCCAAGAGACCCAGTACTTC. Translating gives CASRPPGQGVQETQYF.

The sample holds many counts of this clonotype. The chain employs TRBV24-1 and TRBJ2-1; no clear D gene. Deletions cut 4 bases from V and 14 bases from J, with 17 bases between. The CDR3 is 13 amino acids. Germline CDR1 reads KGHDR; CDR2 reads SFDVKD. CDR3 residues: CATSDSTLSKKFF. The CDR3 DNA is TGTGCCACCAGTGACTCGACTCTCTCCAAAAAGTTCTTC.

At least ten counts were recorded for this clonotype. The CDR3 loop is CASSLRGLSYNEQFF. As DNA, the CDR3 is TGTGCCAGCAGCCTGAGGGGGCTCTCCTACAATGAGCAGTTCTTC. This chain joins TRBV3-1 and TRBJ2-1, with 7 bases fitting TRBD1. Trimming cost V 4 bases and J 0 bases; bases outside gene matches: 3. The V gene's germline CDR1 is LGHDT and CDR2 YNNKEL (reference sequence). CDR3 length equals 15 residues.

The chain links TRBV5-4 to TRBJ2-7; 12 bases are a match to TRBD2. Germline V CDR1 and CDR2: SGHNT, YYREEE (reference sequence). The trim removed 0 bases at V and 2 bases at J, leaving 9 bases unmatched. This CDR3 region has 18 residues. The CDR3 sequence is CASSLAGLAGGPAYEQYF. Written as DNA, the CDR3 is TGTGCCAGCAGCTTGGCCGGGCTAGCGGGAGGGCCAGCCTACGAGCAGTACTTC. Drawing the rest from reference TRBV5-4 and TRBJ2-7, the complete variable domain is ETGVTQSPTHLIKTRGQQVTLRCSSQSGHNTVSWYQQALGQGPQFIFQYYREEENGRGNFPPRFSGLQFPNYSSELNVNALELDDSALYLCASSLAGLAGGPAYEQYFGPGTRLTVT.

This clonotype was counted a few times. The chain has TRBV14 and TRBJ2-3, with D unresolved. This CDR3 has 13 residues. V dropped 1 base and J dropped 1 base, with 3 bases sitting between them. Germline-derived CDR1 and CDR2 are SGHDN and FVKESK. The CDR3 bases are TGTGCCAGCAGCCAAGTCCGCACAGATACGCAGTATTTT. Protein sequence: CASSQVRTDTQYF.

This clonotype was counted once. This chain connects TRBV6-6 to TRBJ1-2; D is unresolved. There are 13 residues in the CDR3. Germline V CDR1 and CDR2: MNHNY, SVGAGI (reference sequence). The V and J ends lost 2 bases and 2 bases respectively, with 6 bases between them. The CDR3 coding sequence is TGTGCCAGCAGTTACCCAGAAAACTATGGCTACACCTTC. Amino acids: CASSYPENYGYTF.

This clonotype was detected once. This chain connects TRBV30 to TRBJ2-7, with unresolved D. V lost 2 bases and J lost 6, with 11 bases in between. The germline CDR1 and CDR2 sequences are GTSNPN and SVGIG (reference sequence). The CDR3 totals 12 residues. As DNA, the CDR3 is TGTGCCTGGAGTACCAGCAGTGTCGAGCAGTACTTC. Translating it yields CAWSTSSVEQYF.

In this sample, this clonotype turned up a few times. The CDR3 is CASSLDPPGTSGHTDTQYF. CDR3 bases: TGTGCCAGCAGCTTAGATCCCCCCGGGACTAGCGGTCACACAGATACGCAGTATTTT. V usage is TRBV7-6 and J usage is TRBJ2-3; 11 nucleotides match TRBD2. The germline V gene encodes CDR1 SGHVS and CDR2 FNYEAQ. CDR3 length: 19 residues. After removal of 1 base from V and 2 bases from J, the junction contained 11 bases not matched to a gene. Full variable domain (remainder filled in from reference TRBV7-6 and TRBJ2-3): GAGVSQSPRYKVTKRGQDVALRCDPISGHVSLYWYRQALGQGPEFLTYFNYEAQQDKSGLPNDRFSAERPEGSISTLTIQRTEQRDSAMYRCASSLDPPGTSGHTDTQYFGPGTRLTVL.

V usage is TRBV4-2 and J usage is TRBJ2-7; D unclear. Germline loops: CDR1 LGHNA, CDR2 YNFKEQ. Trimming shortened V by 1 base and J by 3 bases, and 7 bases separated the two germline ends. The CDR3 is 13 residues long. CDR3 sequence: CASSQVLFYEQYF. The CDR3 DNA follows: TGTGCCAGCAGCCAAGTACTCTTCTACGAGCAGTACTTC.